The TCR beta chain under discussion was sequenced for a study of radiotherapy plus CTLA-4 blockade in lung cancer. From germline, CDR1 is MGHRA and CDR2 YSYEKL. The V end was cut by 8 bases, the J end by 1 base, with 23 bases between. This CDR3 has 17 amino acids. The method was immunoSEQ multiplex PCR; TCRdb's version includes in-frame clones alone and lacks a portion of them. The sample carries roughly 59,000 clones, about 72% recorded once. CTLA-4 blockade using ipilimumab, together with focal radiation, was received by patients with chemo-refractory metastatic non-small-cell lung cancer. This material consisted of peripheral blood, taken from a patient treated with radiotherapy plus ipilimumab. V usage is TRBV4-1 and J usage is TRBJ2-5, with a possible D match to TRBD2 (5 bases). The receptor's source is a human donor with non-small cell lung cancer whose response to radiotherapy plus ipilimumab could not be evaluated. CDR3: CASRRTPRGLGQETQYF. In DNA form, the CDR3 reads TGCGCCAGCCGACGCACTCCCCGGGGTTTAGGCCAAGAGACCCAGTACTTC.